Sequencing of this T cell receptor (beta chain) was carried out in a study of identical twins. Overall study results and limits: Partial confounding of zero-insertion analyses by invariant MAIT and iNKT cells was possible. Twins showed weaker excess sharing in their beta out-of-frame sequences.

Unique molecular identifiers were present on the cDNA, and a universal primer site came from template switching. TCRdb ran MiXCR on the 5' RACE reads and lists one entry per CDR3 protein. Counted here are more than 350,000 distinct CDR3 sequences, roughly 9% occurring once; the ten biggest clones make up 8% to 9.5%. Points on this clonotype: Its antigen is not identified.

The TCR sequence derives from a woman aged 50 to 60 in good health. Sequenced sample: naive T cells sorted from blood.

In DNA, the CDR3 is TGCAGCGTTAACCAGGGGCTGAACACTGAAGCTTTCTTT. It translates to CSVNQGLNTEAFF. The gene calls are TRBV29-1 and TRBJ1-1; TRBD1 might be the D (6 bases). From germline, CDR1 is SQVTM and CDR2 ANQGSEA. CDR3 size: 13 residues. V lost 5 bases, J lost 0 bases, and 10 bases lay in between.